This TCR beta chain was found in a study of blood T cell repertoires in COVID-19. Across the study: Researchers got acute and convalescent COVID-19 samples from the United States, Italy and Spain. The analysed material was cDNA or gDNA that came from T cells, B-cell-depleted T cells, or PBMCs.

Methods used by the authors: Reference gene primer amplification yielded estimated nucleated cell counts. Clones were sequenced by immunoSEQ multiplex PCR, and TCRdb holds only the in-frame ones, with some missing. V and J calls and clone size are as listed in that table; D and trimming were resolved from the DNA. The sample contains around 180,000 clones, 84% of which appear only once. J lost 5 bases, V lost 6 bases, and 6 bases had no gene match. Per germline, CDR1 MGHDK and CDR2 SYGVNS. This CDR3 is 14 amino acids long. The sample consisted of peripheral blood. This rearrangement joins TRBV25-1 to TRBJ1-5; 8 bases match TRBD1. The source of this sequence is a human donor in a cohort sampled during active COVID-19. The DNA of the CDR3 is TGTGCCAGCAGCCAAGGACAGGGCGATCAGCCCCAGCATTTT. It specifies CASSQGQGDQPQHF.